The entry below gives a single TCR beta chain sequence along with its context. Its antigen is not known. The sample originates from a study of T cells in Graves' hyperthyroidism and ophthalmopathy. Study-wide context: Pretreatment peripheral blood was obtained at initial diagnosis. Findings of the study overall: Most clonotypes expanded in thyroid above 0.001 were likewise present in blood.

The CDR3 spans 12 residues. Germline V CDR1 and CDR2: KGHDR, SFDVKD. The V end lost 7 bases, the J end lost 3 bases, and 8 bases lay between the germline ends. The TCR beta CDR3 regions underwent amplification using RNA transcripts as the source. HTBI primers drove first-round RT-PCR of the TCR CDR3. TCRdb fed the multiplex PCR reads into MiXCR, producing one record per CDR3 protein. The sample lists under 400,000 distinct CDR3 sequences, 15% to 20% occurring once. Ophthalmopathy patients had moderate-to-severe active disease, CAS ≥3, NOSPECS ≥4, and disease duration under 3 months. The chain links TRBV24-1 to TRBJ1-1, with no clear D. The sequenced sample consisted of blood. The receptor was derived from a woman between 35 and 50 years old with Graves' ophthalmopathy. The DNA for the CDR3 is TGTGCCACCAGGGGTTGGGACACTGAAGCTTTCTTT. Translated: CATRGWDTEAFF.